The clone carrying this T cell receptor (beta chain) was detected only a few times. What it recognizes is unknown. cDNA synthesis used the whole RNA isolate, giving expressed TCRB sequences. Assay used: immunoSEQ multiplex PCR; TCRdb lists only in-frame clones, some missing. The sample consists of roughly 250,000 clones, 68% of them appearing once. The data originate from a study of beta chain features in type 1 diabetes. Regarding the study as a whole: In all four CD4+ subsets, TCRB CDR3 length was significantly, moderately reduced in type 1 diabetes.

This sequence originates from a man aged 25 to 40 in good health. The sequenced material came from naive CD4+ T cells from blood.

CDR3 protein: CASSPPGGGETQYF. CDR3 nucleotides: TGTGCCAGCAGTCCACCGGGCGGCGGAGAGACCCAGTACTTC. The genes are TRBV7-9 and TRBJ2-5; D call uncertain. Deletions cut 6 bases from V and 4 bases from J, with 15 bases between. This CDR3 contains 14 residues. Germline assignment: CDR1 SEHNR and CDR2 FQNEAQ (reference sequence). Full variable domain (rest looked up from reference TRBV7-9 and TRBJ2-5): DTGVSQNPRHKITKRGQNVTFRCDPISEHNRLYWYRQTLGQGPEFLTYFQNEAQLEKSRLLSDRFSAERPKGSFSTLEIQRTEQGDSAMYLCASSPPGGGETQYFGPGTRLLVL.